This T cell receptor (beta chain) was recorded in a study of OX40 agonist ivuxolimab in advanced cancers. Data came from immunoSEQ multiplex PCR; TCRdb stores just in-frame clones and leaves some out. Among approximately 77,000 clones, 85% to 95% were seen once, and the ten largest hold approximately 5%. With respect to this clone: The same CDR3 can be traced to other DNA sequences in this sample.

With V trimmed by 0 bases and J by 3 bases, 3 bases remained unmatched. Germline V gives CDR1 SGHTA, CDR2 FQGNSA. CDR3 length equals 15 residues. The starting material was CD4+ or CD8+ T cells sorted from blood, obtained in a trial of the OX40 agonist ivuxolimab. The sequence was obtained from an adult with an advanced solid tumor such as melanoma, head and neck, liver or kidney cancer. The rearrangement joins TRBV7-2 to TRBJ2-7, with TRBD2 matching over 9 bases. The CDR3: CASSLAGTSSYEQYF. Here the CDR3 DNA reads TGTGCCAGCAGCTTAGCCGGGACTAGCAGCTACGAGCAGTACTTC.